A single TCR beta chain is shown here with its context. The antigen this receptor binds is unknown. Base qualities are not recorded, but no much larger clone differs from it by a single base. For this chain, trimming is 6 bases at the V end and 5 bases at the J end, and the number of junction bases without a gene match is 6. Reading from cysteine to phenylalanine, the CDR3 counts 14 amino acids. CDR3 DNA is the only sequence kept; it has 42 bases, read in frame from the first base. Reading the germline V gene gives CDR1 SGHAT and CDR2 FQNNGV. These data originate in a study of patients and donors after allogeneic stem cell transplantation (dated by TCRdb to 2019 to 2021). The library was prepared using RT-PCR. Sequencing was carried out with a NextSeq 550. TCRdb handled the public reads itself, with Q25 trimming in fastp and clone calling in MiXCR, and kept productive beta chains. Duplicate CDR3 protein sequences are folded into a single record with the most common DNA and genes. The table for this sample lists roughly 4,500 distinct CDR3 sequences; approximately 16% of them were counted only once. The ten largest clones add up to about 70% of the sample.

The chain employs TRBV11-2 and TRBJ2-5; 10 bases in between match TRBD2. Specimen: blood, either unsorted or a sorted T cell fraction (not recorded which). The TCR was taken from a human donor who was either an allogeneic HSCT recipient or a stem cell or donor lymphocyte infusion donor (not recorded which). It is not recorded whose cells these are; they may come from a transplant donor. The DNA reads as follows: TGTGCCAGCAGGTCACTAGCGGGACGGGAGACCCAGTACTTC. This is translated as CASRSLAGRETQYF.